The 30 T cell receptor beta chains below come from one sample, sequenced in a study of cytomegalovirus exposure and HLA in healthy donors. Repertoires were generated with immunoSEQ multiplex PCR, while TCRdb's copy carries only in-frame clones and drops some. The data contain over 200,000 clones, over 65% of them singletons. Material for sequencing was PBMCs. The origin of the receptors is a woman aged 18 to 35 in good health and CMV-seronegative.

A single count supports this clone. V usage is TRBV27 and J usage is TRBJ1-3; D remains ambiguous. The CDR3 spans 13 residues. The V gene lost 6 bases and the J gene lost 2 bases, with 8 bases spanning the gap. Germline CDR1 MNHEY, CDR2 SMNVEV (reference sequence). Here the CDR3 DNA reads TGTGCCAGCAGCAATCAGGCTGGAAACACCATATATTTT. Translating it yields CASSNQAGNTIYF.

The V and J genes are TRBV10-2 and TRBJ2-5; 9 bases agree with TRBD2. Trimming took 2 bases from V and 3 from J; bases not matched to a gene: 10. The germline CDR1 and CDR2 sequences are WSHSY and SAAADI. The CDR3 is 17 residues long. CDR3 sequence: CASSEGGGRASEETQYF. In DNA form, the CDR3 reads TGCGCCAGCAGTGAGGGGGGCGGGAGGGCCTCAGAAGAGACCCAGTACTTC.

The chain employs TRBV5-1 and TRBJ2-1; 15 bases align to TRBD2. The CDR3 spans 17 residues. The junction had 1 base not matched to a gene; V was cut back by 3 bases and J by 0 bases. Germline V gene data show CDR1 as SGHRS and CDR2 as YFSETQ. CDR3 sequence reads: CASSWTSGGASYNEQFF. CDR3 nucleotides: TGCGCCAGCAGCTGGACTAGCGGGGGGGCCTCCTACAATGAGCAGTTCTTC.

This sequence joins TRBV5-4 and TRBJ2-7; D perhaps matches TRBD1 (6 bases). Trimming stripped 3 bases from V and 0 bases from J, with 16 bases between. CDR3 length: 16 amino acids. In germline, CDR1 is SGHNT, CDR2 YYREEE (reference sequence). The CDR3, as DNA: TGTGCCAGCAGCTACAACAGGGCGAGGAGCTCCTACGAGCAGTACTTC. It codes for CASSYNRARSSYEQYF.

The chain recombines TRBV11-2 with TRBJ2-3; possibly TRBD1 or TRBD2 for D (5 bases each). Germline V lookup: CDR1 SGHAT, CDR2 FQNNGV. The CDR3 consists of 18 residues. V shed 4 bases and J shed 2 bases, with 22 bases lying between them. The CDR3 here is CASSSQFGTKFYTDTQYF. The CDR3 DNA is TGTGCCAGCAGCTCCCAATTCGGGACGAAGTTCTACACAGATACGCAGTATTTT.

CDR3 sequence: CASSLAQGWEQFF. In DNA, the CDR3 is TGCGCCAGCAGCTTGGCCCAAGGCTGGGAGCAGTTCTTC. The V and J genes are TRBV5-1 and TRBJ2-1; the D is unclear. V lost 0 bases and J lost 10, with 11 bases in between. CDR1 and CDR2 from the germline V gene are SGHRS and YFSETQ. The CDR3 is made up of 13 amino acids.

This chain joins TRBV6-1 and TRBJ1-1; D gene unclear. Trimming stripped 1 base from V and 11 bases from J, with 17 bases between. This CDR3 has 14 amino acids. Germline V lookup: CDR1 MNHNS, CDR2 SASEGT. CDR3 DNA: TGTGCCAGCAGTGAAGGAAGGCAGGCCCTCGGGGCTTTCTTT. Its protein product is CASSEGRQALGAFF.

CDR3 DNA: TGCGCCAGCAGCTTGGTGGGAAGGTCTAGCACAGATACGCAGTATTTT. This encodes CASSLVGRSSTDTQYF. The gene calls are TRBV5-1 and TRBJ2-3, with D unresolved. The V and J ends lost 0 bases and 0 bases respectively, with 11 bases between them. Germline values: CDR1 SGHRS, CDR2 YFSETQ. CDR3 length: 16 residues.

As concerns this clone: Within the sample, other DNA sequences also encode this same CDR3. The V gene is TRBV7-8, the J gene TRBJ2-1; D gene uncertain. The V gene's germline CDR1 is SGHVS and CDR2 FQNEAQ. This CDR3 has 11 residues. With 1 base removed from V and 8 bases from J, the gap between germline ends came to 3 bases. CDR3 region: CASSLEDEQFF. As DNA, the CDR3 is TGTGCCAGCAGCTTAGAAGATGAGCAGTTCTTC.

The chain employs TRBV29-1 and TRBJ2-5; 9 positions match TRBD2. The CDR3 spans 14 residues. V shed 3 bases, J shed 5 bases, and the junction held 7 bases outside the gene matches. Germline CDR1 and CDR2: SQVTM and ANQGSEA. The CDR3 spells CSVEGSGSGETQYF. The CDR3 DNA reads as TGCAGCGTTGAGGGTAGCGGGAGTGGTGAGACCCAGTACTTC. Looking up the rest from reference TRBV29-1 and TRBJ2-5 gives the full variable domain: SAVISQKPSRDICQRGTSLTIQCQVDSQVTMMFWYRQQPGQSLTLIATANQGSEATYESGFVIDKFPISRPNLTFSTLTVSNMSPEDSSIYLCSVEGSGSGETQYFGPGTRLLVL.

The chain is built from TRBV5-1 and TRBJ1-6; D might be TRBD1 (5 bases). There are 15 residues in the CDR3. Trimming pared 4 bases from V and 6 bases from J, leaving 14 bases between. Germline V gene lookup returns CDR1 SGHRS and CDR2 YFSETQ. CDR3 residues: CASSLGPLLNSPLHF. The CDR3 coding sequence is TGCGCCAGCAGCCTGGGACCTCTTCTTAATTCACCCCTCCACTTT.

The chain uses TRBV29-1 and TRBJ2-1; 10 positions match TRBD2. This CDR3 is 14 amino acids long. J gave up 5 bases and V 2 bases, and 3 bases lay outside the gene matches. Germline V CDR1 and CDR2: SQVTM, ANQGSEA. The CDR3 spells CSVEWLAGDNEQFF. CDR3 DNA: TGCAGCGTTGAATGGCTAGCGGGGGACAATGAGCAGTTCTTC.

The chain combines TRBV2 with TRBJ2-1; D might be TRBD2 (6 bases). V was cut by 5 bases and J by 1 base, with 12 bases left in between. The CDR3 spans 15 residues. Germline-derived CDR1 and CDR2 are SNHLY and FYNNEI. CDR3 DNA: TGTGCCAGCAGTATGGGTGGGACTTCCTACAATGAGCAGTTCTTC. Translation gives CASSMGGTSYNEQFF.

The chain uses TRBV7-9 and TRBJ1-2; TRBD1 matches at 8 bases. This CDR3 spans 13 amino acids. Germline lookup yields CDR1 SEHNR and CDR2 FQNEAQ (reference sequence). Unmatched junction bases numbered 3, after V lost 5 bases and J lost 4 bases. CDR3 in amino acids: CASSADRVYGYTF. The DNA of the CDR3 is TGTGCCAGCAGCGCGGACAGGGTCTATGGCTACACCTTC.

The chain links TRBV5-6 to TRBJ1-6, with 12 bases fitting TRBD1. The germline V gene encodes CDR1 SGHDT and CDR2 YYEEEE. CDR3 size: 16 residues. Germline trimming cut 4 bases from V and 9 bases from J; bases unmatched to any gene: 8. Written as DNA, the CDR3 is TGTGCCAGCAGCACCGGGGACAGGGGGCGAAGTTCACCCCTCCACTTT. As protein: CASSTGDRGRSSPLHF. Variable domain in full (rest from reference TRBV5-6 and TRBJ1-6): DAGVTQSPTHLIKTRGQQVTLRCSPKSGHDTVSWYQQALGQGPQFIFQYYEEEERQRGNFPDRFSGHQFPNYSSELNVNALLLGDSALYLCASSTGDRGRSSPLHFGNGTRLTVT.

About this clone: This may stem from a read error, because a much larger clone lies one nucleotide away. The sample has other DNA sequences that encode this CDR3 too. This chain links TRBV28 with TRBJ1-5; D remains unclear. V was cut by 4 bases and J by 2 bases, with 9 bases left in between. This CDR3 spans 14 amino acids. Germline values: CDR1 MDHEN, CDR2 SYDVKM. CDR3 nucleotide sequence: TGTGCCAGCAGTTACGAGGGAGGCAATCAGCCCCAGCATTTT. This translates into CASSYEGGNQPQHF.

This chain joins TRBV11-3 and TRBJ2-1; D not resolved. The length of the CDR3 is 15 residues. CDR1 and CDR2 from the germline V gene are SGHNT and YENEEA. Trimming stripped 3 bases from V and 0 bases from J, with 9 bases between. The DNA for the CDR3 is TGTGCCAGCAGCTTTTCCGGAAGCTCCTACAATGAGCAGTTCTTC. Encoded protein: CASSFSGSSYNEQFF.

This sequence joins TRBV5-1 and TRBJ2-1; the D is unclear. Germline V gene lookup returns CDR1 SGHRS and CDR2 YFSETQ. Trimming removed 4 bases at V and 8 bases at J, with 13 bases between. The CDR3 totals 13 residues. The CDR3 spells CASSGRIRYEQFF. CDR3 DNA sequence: TGCGCCAGCAGCGGCCGAATACGCTATGAGCAGTTCTTC.

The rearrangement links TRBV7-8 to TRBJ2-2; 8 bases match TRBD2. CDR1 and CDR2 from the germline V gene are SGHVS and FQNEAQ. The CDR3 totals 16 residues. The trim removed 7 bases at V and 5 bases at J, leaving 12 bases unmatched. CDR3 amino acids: CASTVGRGAGTGELFF. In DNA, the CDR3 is TGTGCCAGCACCGTCGGGCGGGGGGCCGGGACCGGGGAGCTGTTTTTT. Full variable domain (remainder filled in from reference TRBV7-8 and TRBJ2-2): GAGVSQSPRYKVAKRGQDVALRCDPISGHVSLFWYQQALGQGPEFLTYFQNEAQLDKSGLPSDRFFAERPEGSVSTLKIQRTQQEDSAVYLCASTVGRGAGTGELFFGEGSRLTVL.

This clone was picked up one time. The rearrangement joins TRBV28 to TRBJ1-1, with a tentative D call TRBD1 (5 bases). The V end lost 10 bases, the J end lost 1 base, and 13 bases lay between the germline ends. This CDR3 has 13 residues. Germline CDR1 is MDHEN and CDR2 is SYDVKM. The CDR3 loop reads CAISLQANTEAFF. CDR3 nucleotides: TGTGCCATCAGCCTACAGGCGAACACTGAAGCTTTCTTT.

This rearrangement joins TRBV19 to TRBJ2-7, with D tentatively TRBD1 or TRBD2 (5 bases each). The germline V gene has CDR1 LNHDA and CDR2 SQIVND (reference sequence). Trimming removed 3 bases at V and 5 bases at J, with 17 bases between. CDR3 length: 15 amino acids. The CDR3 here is CASSIPQGPQDEQYF. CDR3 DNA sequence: TGTGCCAGTAGTATCCCCCAGGGACCTCAGGACGAGCAGTACTTC.

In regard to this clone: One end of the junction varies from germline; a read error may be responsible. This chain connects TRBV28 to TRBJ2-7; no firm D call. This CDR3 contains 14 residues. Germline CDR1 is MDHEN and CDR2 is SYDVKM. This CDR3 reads CASKGAGPSHEQYF. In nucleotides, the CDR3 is TGTGCCAGCAAGGGTGCAGGACCCTCCCACGAGCAGTACTTC.

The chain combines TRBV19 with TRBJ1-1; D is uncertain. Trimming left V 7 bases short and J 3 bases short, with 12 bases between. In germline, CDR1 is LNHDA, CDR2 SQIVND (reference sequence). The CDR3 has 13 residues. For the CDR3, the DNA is TGTGCCAGTAAAAGGCACGCCGACACTGAAGCTTTCTTT. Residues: CASKRHADTEAFF.

The CDR3 is CASSSSGGWSGNTIYF. CDR3 nucleotides: TGCGCCAGCAGCTCCTCGGGGGGATGGTCTGGAAACACCATATATTTT. The gene calls are TRBV4-1 and TRBJ1-3; D perhaps matches TRBD1 (5 bases). The CDR3 sequence is 16 residues long. With 5 bases removed from V and 1 base from J, the gap between germline ends came to 15 bases. Per germline, CDR1 MGHRA and CDR2 YSYEKL.

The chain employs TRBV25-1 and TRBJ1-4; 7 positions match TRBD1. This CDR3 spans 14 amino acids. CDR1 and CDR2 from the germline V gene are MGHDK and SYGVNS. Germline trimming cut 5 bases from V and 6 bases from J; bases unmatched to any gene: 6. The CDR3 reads CASSYRQGDEKLFF. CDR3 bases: TGTGCCAGCAGTTATAGGCAGGGGGATGAAAAACTGTTTTTT.

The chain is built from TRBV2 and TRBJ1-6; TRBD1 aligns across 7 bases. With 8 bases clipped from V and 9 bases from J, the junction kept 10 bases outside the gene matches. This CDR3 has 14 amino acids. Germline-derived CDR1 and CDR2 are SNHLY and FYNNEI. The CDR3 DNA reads TGTGCCAGCGAAGACAGGGAAGTTGGTTCACCCCTCCACTTT. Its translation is CASEDREVGSPLHF.

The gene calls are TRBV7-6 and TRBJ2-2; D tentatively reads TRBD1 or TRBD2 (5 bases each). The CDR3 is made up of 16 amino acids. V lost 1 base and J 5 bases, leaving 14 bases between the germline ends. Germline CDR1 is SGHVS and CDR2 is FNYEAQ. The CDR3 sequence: CASSLGAGASTGELFF. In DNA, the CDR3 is TGTGCCAGCAGCTTAGGGGCCGGGGCATCGACCGGGGAGCTGTTTTTT.

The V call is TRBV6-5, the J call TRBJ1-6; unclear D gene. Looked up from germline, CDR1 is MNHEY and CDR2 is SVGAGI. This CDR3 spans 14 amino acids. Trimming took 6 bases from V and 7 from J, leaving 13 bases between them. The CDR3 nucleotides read TGTGCCAGCAGCTTTCGGACGGGCAATTCACCCCTCCACTTT. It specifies CASSFRTGNSPLHF.

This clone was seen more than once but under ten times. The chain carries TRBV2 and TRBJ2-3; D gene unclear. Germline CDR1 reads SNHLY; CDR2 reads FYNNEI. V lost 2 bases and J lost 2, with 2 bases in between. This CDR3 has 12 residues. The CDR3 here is CASSELTDTQYF. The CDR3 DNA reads TGTGCCAGCAGTGAACTCACAGATACGCAGTATTTT.

The CDR3 coding sequence is TGTGCCTGGACGGGACAAATTGCAACTAATGAAAAACTGTTTTTT. It codes for CAWTGQIATNEKLFF. The chain has TRBV30 and TRBJ1-4; D may be TRBD1 (6 bases). The V gene lost 4 bases and the J gene lost 0 bases, with 12 bases spanning the gap. The germline V gene has CDR1 GTSNPN and CDR2 SVGIG (reference sequence). This CDR3 has 15 amino acids.